This paragraph reports one T cell receptor (beta chain). In its sample, this clonotype was seen a few times. Its antigen remains unidentified. Base qualities are not at hand, and no much larger clone is one base apart. These data are taken from a study of T-cell memory formation after mild COVID-19 listed by TCRdb under 2021. Concerning the study at large: Most TCR sequence clusters were specific to one of the two donors. In a couple of donors, T-cell clones that expanded and contracted after mild COVID-19 were tracked by sequencing TCRalpha and TCRbeta repertoires over time. Two young, previously healthy adult volunteers made up the cohort, one male and one female. Paper-wide results and their limitations: From day 15 to 85, contracting clones showed balanced CD4/CD8 phenotypes, whereas a second wave of clones that expanded from day 15 to 37 leaned towards CD4+. The second-wave clones that peaked on day 37 were not confirmed to be SARS-CoV-2 specific. Contracting CD4+ clones were found mainly in CM and EM memory subsets, while CD8+ clones were enriched in EMRA. The study included only a couple of mild cases, and larger cohorts that include severe cases with pre-infection samples were judged to be necessary. Some responding clones were detected in pre-infection memory, which suggested that pre-existing cross-reactive memory T cells had joined the SARS-CoV-2 response.

Ficoll-Paque density gradient centrifugation was the method used to isolate PBMCs. Sequencing was performed on an Illumina NovaSeq 6000. TCRalpha and TCRbeta cDNA libraries were constructed by 5'RACE with constant-segment primers, with sample barcodes and unique molecular identifiers being introduced. RNA was extracted from every sample with Trizol reagent. Amplification of the libraries took two PCR steps, and the second step added a second sample barcode plus Illumina TruSeq adapters. The libraries were sequenced on an Illumina NovaSeq using 2 x 150 bp paired-end reads. Per the source publication's procedure: Demultiplexing of reads and collapsing into UMI-guided consensus sequences were performed with migec v1.2.7. Using mixcr v2.1.11, the UMI consensuses were aligned to TRA and TRB V and J templates and assembled into clonotypes. Expanded or contracted clonotypes were those called significant by both edgeR and NoisET, with noise models trained on biological replicates. For edgeR calls, the thresholds were a false discovery rate-adjusted p below 0.01 and a log2 fold-change of 1. PCA with hierarchical clustering of max-normalized trajectories of the 1000 most abundant clonotypes was used as exploratory dynamics analysis. Each responding clone was given a CD4 or CD8 phenotype based on the CD4+ and CD8+ repertoires, which had been sequenced separately. Using fastp trimming at Q25 and MiXCR clonotype assembly, TCRdb reanalyzed the public sequencing data and kept in-frame beta chains. A single entry per CDR3 protein holds the most common genes and DNA from its merged rows. The V and J calls, along with clone size, are taken from TCRdb and not from the paper's own processing. The sample contains about 560,000 distinct CDR3 sequences, roughly 18% of them found a single time. 12% of the sample is taken by the ten largest.

V is pared back by 3 bases and J by 8 bases, with 11 bases lying between the germline termini. From the germline V gene (reference sequence), CDR1 is LGHDT and CDR2 is YNNKEL. The CDR3, cysteine through phenylalanine, is 14 amino acids long. The kept DNA is CDR3 alone, 42 bases in frame from the first base. The chain is assembled from TRBV3-1 and TRBJ1-6; no D segment can be confidently identified. The TCR comes from an adult woman who had mild COVID-19 (a few samples of this study predate the infection). The sample titles of this study are shuffled in the database, so cell type and time point are left out; the donor was told from shared clones. Sequenced sample: PBMCs or a T cell subset sorted from them (not recorded which). The CDR3 reads as follows: CASSQESEHSPLHF. The DNA reads as follows: TGTGCCAGCAGCCAGGAAAGTGAGCATTCACCCCTCCACTTT.